A single sample is the source of the 9 T cell receptor beta chains below, sequenced in a study of response to subunit inactivated influenza vaccine (dated by TCRdb to 2016 to 2018). The library was produced with RT-PCR. Sequencing relied on an Illumina HiSeq 2500. Through fastp at Q25 and MiXCR, TCRdb rebuilt clones from the public reads, retaining in-frame beta chains. Every distinct CDR3 protein forms one entry, paired with its most common genes and DNA. The sample records 650,000 to 800,000 distinct CDR3 sequences, under 20% of which are singletons. Together, the top ten hold 9.5% to 13% of the sample. This material consisted of PBMCs from blood, taken 5 days after vaccination. The receptor set was obtained from a man aged 50 to 60 who received an inactivated influenza vaccine. Donor details come from another sample of the same person, matched by shared clones.

The chain combines TRBV19 with TRBJ2-2, with 7 bases matching TRBD2. The J segment lost 1 base and the V segment lost 3 bases, leaving 8 bases of the junction unmatched. This CDR3 has 17 amino acids. The germline CDR1 and CDR2 sequences are LNHDA and SQIVND (reference sequence). This CDR3 reads CASSIWGRGVNTGELFF. The CDR3 DNA sequence: TGTGCCAGTAGTATTTGGGGCCGGGGGGTGAACACCGGGGAGCTGTTTTTT.

This clonotype was recorded a few times. The gene calls are TRBV29-1 and TRBJ2-7, with 7 bases that match TRBD1. CDR1 and CDR2 from the germline V gene are SQVTM and ANQGSEA. This CDR3 has 13 amino acids. The trim removed 5 bases at V and 3 bases at J, leaving 7 bases unmatched. The CDR3 is CSVSGGPSYEQYF. In nucleotides, the CDR3 is TGCAGCGTTTCAGGGGGACCAAGCTACGAGCAGTACTTC.

CDR3 sequence (DNA): TGTGCCAGCAGCAGACCCCTAGTTCGGGGGGAGTTAGATACGCAGTATTTT. Amino acids: CASSRPLVRGELDTQYF. This chain uses TRBV5-6 with TRBJ2-3; the match to TRBD2 covers 7 bases. The ends lost 4 bases at V and 5 bases at J; junction bases unmatched: 16. From germline, CDR1 is SGHDT and CDR2 YYEEEE. CDR3 length: 17 amino acids. Using reference TRBV5-6 and TRBJ2-3 for the parts outside the CDR3, the full variable domain is DAGVTQSPTHLIKTRGQQVTLRCSPKSGHDTVSWYQQALGQGPQFIFQYYEEEERQRGNFPDRFSGHQFPNYSSELNVNALLLGDSALYLCASSRPLVRGELDTQYFGPGTRLTVL.

The rearrangement links TRBV5-1 to TRBJ1-3; a possible D gene is TRBD1 (6 bases). The CDR3 runs to 19 residues. Trimming took 0 bases from V and 7 from J, leaving 26 bases between them. The germline gives CDR1 SGHRS, CDR2 YFSETQ. The CDR3 loop reads CASSLVGRAAPAGENTIYF. CDR3 nucleotide sequence: TGCGCCAGCAGCTTGGTTGGGAGAGCGGCACCGGCAGGGGAGAACACCATATATTTT. The variable domain in full, completed from reference TRBV5-1 and TRBJ1-3, reads KAGVTQTPRYLIKTRGQQVTLSCSPISGHRSVSWYQQTPGQGLQFLFEYFSETQRNKGNFPGRFSGRQFSNSRSEMNVSTLELGDSALYLCASSLVGRAAPAGENTIYFGEGSWLTVV.

As concerns this clonotype: One junction end disagrees with the germline gene, perhaps due to a read error. This chain connects TRBV10-3 to TRBJ1-4, with 8 bases identical to TRBD1. The V gene's germline CDR1 is ENHRY and CDR2 SYGVKD. This CDR3 is 14 amino acids long. In DNA form, the CDR3 reads TGTGCCCTCAGTGAGGACAGGGACCGTGAAAAACTGTTTTTT. This encodes CALSEDRDREKLFF.

This clonotype was observed a handful of times. The chain links TRBV24-1 to TRBJ2-1; 13 positions agree with TRBD2. Germline values: CDR1 KGHDR, CDR2 SFDVKD. V lost 4 bases and J lost 8; bases outside the gene matches: 4. This CDR3 has 15 amino acids. The CDR3 sequence is CATSDRGLAGDEQFF. CDR3 sequence (DNA): TGTGCCACCAGTGACCGTGGACTAGCGGGAGATGAGCAGTTCTTC.

The table lists this clonotype with a few counts. The chain combines TRBV20-1 with TRBJ2-1; 10 bases line up with TRBD2. Germline trimming cut 5 bases from V and 7 bases from J; bases unmatched to any gene: 11. This CDR3 comprises 15 residues. Germline lookup yields CDR1 DFQATT and CDR2 SNEGSKA (reference sequence). The CDR3 sequence: CSAYTTSGIWNEQFF. In nucleotides, the CDR3 is TGCAGTGCTTATACAACTAGCGGGATTTGGAATGAGCAGTTCTTC.

This clonotype has only a few counts. The rearrangement joins TRBV12-3 or TRBV12-4 to TRBJ2-7; 9 positions agree with TRBD2. The CDR3 is 16 residues long. V gave up 1 base and J gave up 4 bases; unmatched junction bases: 8. CDR3 coding DNA: TGTGCCAGCAGTTTAGGAGGGCCTAGCGGGGCGTACGAGCAGTACTTC. It translates to CASSLGGPSGAYEQYF.

This clonotype has more than one count but fewer than ten. The genes are TRBV7-2 and TRBJ2-1; perhaps TRBD2 as D (5 bases). Looked up from germline, CDR1 is SGHTA and CDR2 is FQGNSA. The CDR3 is 15 residues long. V shed 3 bases and J shed 0 bases, with 9 bases lying between them. Here the CDR3 reads CASSFDYLSYNEQFF. The CDR3 DNA sequence: TGTGCCAGCAGCTTCGACTACCTCTCCTACAATGAGCAGTTCTTC.